This is a list of T cell receptor beta chains from one sample in a study of cytomegalovirus exposure and HLA in healthy donors. Sequencing used immunoSEQ multiplex PCR; TCRdb keeps in-frame clones, though not all of them. This sample has some 81,000 clones, with around 70% found just once. Sequenced: PBMCs. All receptors come from a middle-aged woman in good health and CMV-seropositive. The CDR3 runs from the conserved cysteine through the conserved F or W. Each record gives: CDR3 protein, CDR3 DNA, D gene, clone size, J gene, V gene. A D gene is named only where the DNA matches it firmly. Not every row has a clone size; where given, it reads once, few, many or a size class.

CASSPTQTRVPLENYEQYF	TGTGCCAGCAGTCCGACCCAGACGCGGGTTCCCCTGGAGAACTACGAGCAGTACTTC	.	.	TRBJ2-7	TRBV27
CASSPGTGNNEQFF	TGTGCCAGCTCACCAGGGACAGGTAACAATGAGCAGTTCTTC	TRBD1	.	TRBJ2-1	TRBV18
CASLGPYEQYF	TGTGCCAGCTTGGGGCCGTACGAGCAGTACTTC	.	.	TRBJ2-7	TRBV7-9
CASSLDSPTDCQLFF	TGTGCCAGCAGTTTAGACTCCCCGACGGACTGCCAGCTGTTTTTT	.	.	TRBJ2-2	TRBV28
CASSVEGTSPSGAQYF	TGTGCCAGCAGCGTAGAAGGGACTAGCCCCTCGGGGGCCCAGTACTTC	TRBD2	.	TRBJ2-5	TRBV9
CASSFSPGLRNTEAFF	TGCGCCAGCAGCTTCTCTCCAGGTCTGAGGAACACTGAAGCTTTCTTT	.	.	TRBJ1-1	TRBV5-1
CASSPRSTGRVEPQHF	TGTGCCAGCAGCCCCCGATCGACAGGGCGCGTAGAGCCCCAGCATTTT	TRBD1	.	TRBJ1-5	TRBV7-2
CASSATPRDRGHEQYF	TGTGCCAGCAGCGCGACGCCCCGGGACAGGGGTCACGAGCAGTACTTC	TRBD1	.	TRBJ2-7	TRBV9
CASSPRDRVDEQYF	TGTGCCAGCAGCCCCCGGGACAGGGTCGACGAGCAGTACTTC	TRBD1	few	TRBJ2-7	TRBV6-5
CASSQSPPDFSNQPQHF	TGCGCCAGCAGCCAATCTCCGCCCGACTTCAGCAATCAGCCCCAGCATTTT	.	.	TRBJ1-5	TRBV4-1
CASSPGQANQNTEAFF	TGTGCCAGCTCGCCGGGACAGGCAAACCAAAACACTGAAGCTTTCTTT	TRBD1	few	TRBJ1-1	TRBV18
CATNAGTVNQPQHF	TGTGCCACTAATGCCGGGACAGTGAATCAGCCCCAGCATTTT	TRBD1	.	TRBJ1-5	TRBV15
CSVDSRVNTEAFF	TGCAGCGTCGATAGTAGAGTTAACACTGAAGCTTTCTTT	.	few	TRBJ1-1	TRBV29-1
CASSGQAGLDEQYF	TGTGCCAGCAGTGGACAGGCCGGTCTGGACGAGCAGTACTTC	TRBD1	few	TRBJ2-7	TRBV6-5
CASGGGRKNEQFF	TGTGCTAGTGGGGGGGGGAGGAAAAATGAGCAGTTCTTC	TRBD2	.	TRBJ2-1	TRBV12-5
CASSLEGEGGYTF	TGTGCCAGCAGCTTGGAGGGGGAAGGTGGCTACACCTTC	.	.	TRBJ1-2	TRBV5-4
CASSVNTGGFYEQYF	TGTGCCAGCAGCGTCAATACAGGGGGCTTTTACGAGCAGTACTTC	TRBD1	.	TRBJ2-7	TRBV7-2
CASTRLAGNYGYTF	TGTGCCAGCACCCGTCTGGCGGGGAACTATGGCTACACCTTC	.	few	TRBJ1-2	TRBV2
CATSREGGGDGNTIYF	TGTGCCACCAGCAGAGAGGGAGGGGGAGATGGAAACACCATATATTTT	.	.	TRBJ1-3	TRBV15
CASSAQGSGSPGELFF	TGTGCCAGCAGCGCTCAAGGGAGCGGCAGTCCCGGGGAGCTGTTTTTT	.	.	TRBJ2-2	TRBV9
CASSRGIDGGSNQPQHF	TGCGCCAGCAGCCGCGGGATTGACGGGGGTAGCAATCAGCCCCAGCATTTT	.	large	TRBJ1-5	TRBV4-1
CSSLLYNEQFF	TGCAGCTCTTTGTTGTACAATGAGCAGTTCTTC	.	.	TRBJ2-1	TRBV29-1
CASSLRGGTDTQYF	TGTGCCAGCAGCTTACGCGGGGGCACAGATACGCAGTATTTT	.	.	TRBJ2-3	TRBV7-2
CASSAGQGREKLFF	TGTGCCAGCAGCGCGGGACAGGGTCGTGAAAAACTGTTTTTT	TRBD1	.	TRBJ1-4	TRBV5-4
CASSPGGRGYEQYF	TGTGCCAGCTCACCGGGAGGCAGAGGCTACGAGCAGTACTTC	.	.	TRBJ2-7	TRBV18
CASSRSIHEQFF	TGTGCCAGCAGTCGGTCCATACATGAGCAGTTCTTC	.	.	TRBJ2-1	TRBV6-1
CSVGQASYGYTF	TGCAGCGTCGGACAGGCGTCCTATGGCTACACCTTC	TRBD1	.	TRBJ1-2	TRBV29-1
CATSRDVRRGLRETQYF	TGTGCCACCAGCAGAGATGTCCGCAGGGGCTTGAGAGAGACCCAGTACTTC	.	.	TRBJ2-5	TRBV15
CASSYGTPYTDTQYF	TGTGCCAGCAGTTACGGGACTCCTTACACAGATACGCAGTATTTT	.	.	TRBJ2-3	TRBV6-6
CTSSQVGTGGGSRQETQYF	TGCACCAGCAGCCAAGTTGGTACGGGTGGCGGGAGCCGACAAGAGACCCAGTACTTC	.	.	TRBJ2-5	TRBV1
CASSQKWGQLSQHF	TGTGCCAGCAGTCAGAAATGGGGCCAGCTTTCCCAGCATTTT	.	few	TRBJ1-5	TRBV6-6
CASSQGGLGEAFF	TGCGCCAGCAGCCAAGGGGGGCTGGGAGAAGCTTTCTTT	.	.	TRBJ1-1	TRBV4-3
CASSSKLAEQSYNEQFF	TGTGCCAGCAGCTCCAAATTAGCGGAGCAATCTTACAATGAGCAGTTCTTC	.	.	TRBJ2-1	TRBV5-4
CASSENPGTEFNYGYTF	TGTGCCAGCAGCGAGAACCCCGGGACAGAGTTTAACTATGGCTACACCTTC	TRBD1	few	TRBJ1-2	TRBV9
CASSLRDRGSSPLHF	TGTGCCAGCAGCTTAAGGGACAGGGGATCTTCACCCCTCCACTTT	TRBD1	few	TRBJ1-6	TRBV13
CASSQGISRVGRETQYF	TGTGCCAGCAGCCAAGGAATCTCGAGGGTCGGAAGAGAGACCCAGTACTTC	.	.	TRBJ2-5	TRBV14
CASSILGQTNYGYTF	TGTGCCAGCTCGATCCTCGGACAGACGAACTATGGCTACACCTTC	.	.	TRBJ1-2	TRBV2
CASSEFTGEQFF	TGTGCCAGCAGTGAGTTTACGGGTGAGCAGTTCTTC	.	.	TRBJ2-1	TRBV2
CASSGTGIGETQYF	TGCGCCAGCAGTGGGACAGGAATAGGGGAGACCCAGTACTTC	TRBD1	.	TRBJ2-5	TRBV10-1
CASSLGGFANTGELFF	TGTGCCAGCAGCTTGGGCGGATTCGCGAACACCGGGGAGCTGTTTTTT	.	.	TRBJ2-2	TRBV5-6